A single sample is the source of the 20 T cell receptor beta chains below, sequenced in a study of blood T cell repertoires in COVID-19. Generated by immunoSEQ multiplex PCR, the TCRdb table keeps only in-frame clones and is missing some. Of roughly 140,000 clones in the sample, roughly four fifths are singletons; the top ten hold roughly 8.3%. The sequenced material came from peripheral blood. The receptors derive from a human donor with acute or convalescent COVID-19. The donor label of this sample is uncertain.

The rearrangement joins TRBV5-1 to TRBJ2-1; D ambiguous. With 0 bases removed from V and 3 bases from J, the gap between germline ends came to 13 bases. The CDR3 is 16 amino acids. CDR1 and CDR2 (germline): SGHRS, YFSETQ. CDR3: CASSLALTLIYNEQFF. The CDR3 nucleotides read TGCGCCAGCAGCTTGGCACTCACCCTAATCTACAATGAGCAGTTCTTC. Supplemented by reference TRBV5-1 and TRBJ2-1, the full variable domain reads KAGVTQTPRYLIKTRGQQVTLSCSPISGHRSVSWYQQTPGQGLQFLFEYFSETQRNKGNFPGRFSGRQFSNSRSEMNVSTLELGDSALYLCASSLALTLIYNEQFFGPGTRLTVL.

This clone was counted a few times. Other DNA sequences in this specimen translate into the identical CDR3. The V gene is TRBV11-3, the J gene TRBJ2-1, with D perhaps TRBD2 (6 bases). Germline CDR1 SGHNT, CDR2 YENEEA. The CDR3 has 12 amino acids. Trimming removed 5 bases from V and 10 bases from J, with 12 bases in between. CDR3 protein: CASSPSRGEQFF. In nucleotides, the CDR3 is TGTGCCAGCAGCCCATCCCGGGGGGAGCAGTTCTTC.

The chain joins TRBV7-6 to TRBJ1-5; TRBD1 matches at 7 bases. V dropped 5 bases and J dropped 7; count of bases not matched to a gene: 11. CDR3 length: 15 residues. CDR1 and CDR2 (germline): SGHVS, FNYEAQ. The CDR3 loop is CASSARQGQNQPQHF. CDR3 nucleotides: TGTGCCAGCAGCGCCCGACAGGGTCAGAACCAGCCCCAGCATTTT. Filled out from reference TRBV7-6 and TRBJ1-5, the complete variable domain reads GAGVSQSPRYKVTKRGQDVALRCDPISGHVSLYWYRQALGQGPEFLTYFNYEAQQDKSGLPNDRFSAERPEGSISTLTIQRTEQRDSAMYRCASSARQGQNQPQHFGDGTRLSIL.

This clone was seen more than once but under ten times. V gene TRBV29-1 combines with J gene TRBJ2-7, with D possibly being TRBD1 (5 bases). This CDR3 spans 12 amino acids. CDR1 and CDR2 from the germline V gene are SQVTM and ANQGSEA. V dropped 4 bases and J dropped 2 bases, with 9 bases sitting between them. CDR3: CSVGTRAYEQYF. The CDR3 DNA reads TGCAGCGTTGGGACAAGAGCCTACGAGCAGTACTTC.

This clone was observed a single time. The V call is TRBV12-5, the J call TRBJ1-2; no clear D. CDR3 length: 14 amino acids. V lost 3 bases to trimming and J lost 1 base, with 9 bases between them. From germline, CDR1 is LGHNT and CDR2 FRNRAP. The CDR3 sequence is CASGFSEFNYGYTF. The CDR3 DNA reads TGTGCTAGTGGTTTCAGCGAATTTAACTATGGCTACACCTTC. The full variable domain, its missing parts supplied by reference TRBV12-5 and TRBJ1-2, is DARVTQTPRHKVTEMGQEVTMRCQPILGHNTVFWYRQTMMQGLELLAYFRNRAPLDDSGMPKDRFSAEMPDATLATLKIQPSEPRDSAVYFCASGFSEFNYGYTFGSGTRLTVV.

The V and J genes are TRBV6-5 and TRBJ1-5; TRBD1 matches 7 bases. The CDR3 has 15 residues. The V gene's germline CDR1 is MNHEY and CDR2 SVGAGI. V gave up 8 bases and J gave up 0 bases; unmatched junction bases: 7. CDR3 amino acids: CASWTGQSSNQPQHF. CDR3 sequence (DNA): TGTGCCAGCTGGACGGGACAGTCTAGCAATCAGCCCCAGCATTTT.

The rearrangement joins TRBV7-6 to TRBJ2-1; a possible D gene is TRBD1 (6 bases). V was trimmed by 7 bases and J by 7 bases, leaving 8 bases between them. The CDR3 length is 11 residues. Germline lookup yields CDR1 SGHVS and CDR2 FNYEAQ. CDR3 in amino acids: CASTRGNEQFF. The CDR3 DNA follows: TGTGCCAGCACTAGGGGGAATGAGCAGTTCTTC.

The V and J genes are TRBV5-1 and TRBJ1-6; perhaps TRBD1 as D (5 bases). This CDR3 is built from 15 residues. CDR1 is SGHRS and CDR2 is YFSETQ in the germline V gene. Trimming took 0 bases from V and 4 from J, leaving 8 bases between them. CDR3 DNA: TGCGCCAGCAGCTTGGGGACAAGTTATAATTCACCCCTCCACTTT. Encoded protein: CASSLGTSYNSPLHF.

The chain employs TRBV6-5 and TRBJ1-3; D is unclear. Looked up from germline, CDR1 is MNHEY and CDR2 is SVGAGI. Trimming cost V 0 bases and J 4 bases, with 10 bases left between them. The CDR3 consists of 15 residues. The chain's CDR3 is CASSYSRGKGNTIYF. The CDR3 region has the DNA TGTGCCAGCAGTTACTCGAGAGGGAAGGGAAACACCATATATTTT.

The chain couples TRBV3-1 (or the pseudogene TRBV3-2) to TRBJ1-5; unclear D gene. The CDR3 is 14 amino acids. The germline V and J ends were trimmed by 4 bases and 9 bases, with 16 bases remaining between them. Germline V lookup: CDR1 LGHDT, CDR2 YNNKEL (reference sequence). The CDR3 region has the DNA TGTGCCAGCAGCCCCTCGTCAAGGGAGTGGCCCCAGCATTTT. It is translated as CASSPSSREWPQHF.

J is TRBJ1-4 and V is TRBV6-2 or TRBV6-3; no definite D call. This CDR3 has 15 residues. Trimming left V 0 bases short and J 10 bases short, with 15 bases between. Germline V lookup: CDR1 MNHEY, CDR2 SVGEGT. The CDR3 reads CASSYSITGGGKLFF. In DNA, the CDR3 is TGTGCCAGCAGTTACTCGATCACTGGTGGAGGAAAACTGTTTTTT.

The V call is TRBV7-9, the J call TRBJ2-7; 12 positions match TRBD2. Germline CDR1 is SEHNR and CDR2 is FQNEAQ (reference sequence). V was pared by 1 base and J by 2 bases, with 3 bases of the junction left unmatched. This CDR3 has 16 residues. The CDR3 DNA reads as TGTGCCAGCAGCTTAGGGACTAGCGGGGCGACCTACGAGCAGTACTTC. Translation: CASSLGTSGATYEQYF.

The chain links TRBV4-2 to TRBJ2-6; no clear D. The V and J ends lost 4 bases and 1 base respectively, with 11 bases between them. Germline CDR1 and CDR2: LGHNA and YNFKEQ. The CDR3 has 16 amino acids. CDR3 nucleotide sequence: TGTGCCAGCAGCCCTGATGAGCGATCTGGGGCCAACGTCCTGACTTTC. This codes for CASSPDERSGANVLTF.

The rearrangement uses TRBV3-1 (or the pseudogene TRBV3-2) and TRBJ2-7; 9 bases are a match to TRBD1. The CDR3 is 14 amino acids. The J segment lost 6 bases and the V segment lost 1 base, leaving 4 bases of the junction unmatched. Germline V gene data show CDR1 as LGHDT and CDR2 as YNNKEL (reference sequence). The CDR3 loop reads CASSQAWGQGEQYF. The CDR3, as DNA: TGTGCCAGCAGCCAAGCCTGGGGACAGGGCGAGCAGTACTTC.

This chain connects TRBV13 to TRBJ1-3, with 8 bases aligning to TRBD1. Losses at the gene ends were 2 bases for V and 4 bases for J; bases not matched to a gene: 4. The CDR3 covers 15 residues. Germline CDR1 is PRHDT and CDR2 is FYEKMQ (reference sequence). CDR3 coding DNA: TGTGCCAGCAGCTTACAGGGGGCGCCCGGAAACACCATATATTTT. Its translation: CASSLQGAPGNTIYF.

This clone turned up a few times. The chain recombines TRBV3-1 (or the pseudogene TRBV3-2) with TRBJ1-2, with 7 bases fitting TRBD1. J gave up 4 bases and V 4 bases, and 6 bases lay outside the gene matches. Germline loops: CDR1 LGHDT, CDR2 YNNKEL (reference sequence). CDR3 length: 14 amino acids. The CDR3 DNA reads as TGTGCCAGCAGCCTCTGGGACAGACCCTATGGCTACACCTTC. It specifies CASSLWDRPYGYTF.

This chain connects TRBV10-3 to TRBJ2-3, with 9 bases fitting TRBD1. V shed 4 bases and J 3 bases; nucleotides not matched to a gene: 5. This CDR3 region has 15 residues. CDR1 is ENHRY, CDR2 SYGVKD, per germline. The DNA of the CDR3 is TGTGCCATCAGTGCGGACAGGGGAGTGACAGATACGCAGTATTTT. Amino acid sequence: CAISADRGVTDTQYF.

CDR3: CASSYGHVLTF. The CDR3 DNA reads as TGTGCCAGCAGTTATGGGCACGTCCTGACTTTC. This chain connects TRBV12-3 or TRBV12-4 to TRBJ2-6; unclear D gene. This CDR3 has 11 residues. Trimming shortened V by 4 bases and J by 11 bases, and 6 bases separated the two germline ends.

The CDR3 spells CASKRGGSYEQYF. CDR3 bases: TGTGCCAGCAAACGGGGGGGCTCCTACGAGCAGTACTTC. The chain employs TRBV6-5 and TRBJ2-7; 8 bases align to TRBD2. This CDR3 has 13 amino acids. The J segment lost 0 bases and the V segment lost 7 bases, leaving 2 bases of the junction unmatched. Germline CDR1 MNHEY, CDR2 SVGAGI.

The chain couples TRBV7-9 to TRBJ2-2; D may be TRBD2 (6 bases). This CDR3 contains 14 residues. V lost 4 bases and J lost 3, with 9 bases in between. The germline V gene encodes CDR1 SEHNR and CDR2 FQNEAQ (reference sequence). The CDR3 reads CASSSGLYTGELFF. For the CDR3, the DNA is TGTGCCAGCAGCTCGGGACTTTACACCGGGGAGCTGTTTTTT.